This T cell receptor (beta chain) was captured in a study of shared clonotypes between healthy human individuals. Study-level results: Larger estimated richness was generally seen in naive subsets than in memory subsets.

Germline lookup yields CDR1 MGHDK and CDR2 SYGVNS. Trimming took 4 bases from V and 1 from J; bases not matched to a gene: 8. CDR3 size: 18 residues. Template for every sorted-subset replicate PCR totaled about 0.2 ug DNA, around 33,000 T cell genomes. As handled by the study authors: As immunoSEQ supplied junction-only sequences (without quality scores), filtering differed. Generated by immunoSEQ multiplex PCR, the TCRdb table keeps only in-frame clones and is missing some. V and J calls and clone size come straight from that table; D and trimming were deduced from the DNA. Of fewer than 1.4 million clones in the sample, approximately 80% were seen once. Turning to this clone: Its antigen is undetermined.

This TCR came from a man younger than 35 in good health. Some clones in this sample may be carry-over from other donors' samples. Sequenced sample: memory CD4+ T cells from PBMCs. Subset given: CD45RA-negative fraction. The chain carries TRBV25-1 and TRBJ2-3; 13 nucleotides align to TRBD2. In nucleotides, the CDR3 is TGTGCCAGCAGTGTACTAGCGGGAGGGATCTTCGGCACAGATACGCAGTATTTT. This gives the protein CASSVLAGGIFGTDTQYF.